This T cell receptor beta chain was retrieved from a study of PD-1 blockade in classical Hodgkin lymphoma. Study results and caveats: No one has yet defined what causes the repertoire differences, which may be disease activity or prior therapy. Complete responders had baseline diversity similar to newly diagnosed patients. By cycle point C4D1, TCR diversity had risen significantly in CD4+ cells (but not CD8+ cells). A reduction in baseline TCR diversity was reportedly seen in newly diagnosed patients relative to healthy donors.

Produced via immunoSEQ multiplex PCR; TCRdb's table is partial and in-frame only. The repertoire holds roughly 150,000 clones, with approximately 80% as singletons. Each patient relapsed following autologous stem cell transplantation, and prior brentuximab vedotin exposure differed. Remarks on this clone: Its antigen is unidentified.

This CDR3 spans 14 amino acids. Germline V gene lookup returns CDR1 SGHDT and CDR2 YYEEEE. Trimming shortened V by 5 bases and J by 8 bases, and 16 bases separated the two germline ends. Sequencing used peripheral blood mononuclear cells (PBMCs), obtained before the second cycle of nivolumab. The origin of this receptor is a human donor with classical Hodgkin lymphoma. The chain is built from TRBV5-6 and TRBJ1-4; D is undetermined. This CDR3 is CASRVGGLGEKLFF. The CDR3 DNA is TGTGCCAGCAGGGTGGGAGGGCTCGGCGAAAAACTGTTTTTT.